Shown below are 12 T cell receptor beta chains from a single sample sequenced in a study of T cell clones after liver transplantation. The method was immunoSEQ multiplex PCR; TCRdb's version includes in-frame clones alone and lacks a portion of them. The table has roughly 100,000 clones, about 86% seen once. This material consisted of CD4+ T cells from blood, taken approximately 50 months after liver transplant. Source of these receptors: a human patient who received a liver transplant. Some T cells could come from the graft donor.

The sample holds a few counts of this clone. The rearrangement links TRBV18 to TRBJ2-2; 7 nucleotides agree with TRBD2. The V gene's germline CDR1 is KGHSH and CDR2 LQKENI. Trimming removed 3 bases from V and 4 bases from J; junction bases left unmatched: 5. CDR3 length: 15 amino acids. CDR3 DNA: TGTGCCAGCTCACCGACCGGGACTACCACCGGGGAGCTGTTTTTT. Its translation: CASSPTGTTTGELFF.

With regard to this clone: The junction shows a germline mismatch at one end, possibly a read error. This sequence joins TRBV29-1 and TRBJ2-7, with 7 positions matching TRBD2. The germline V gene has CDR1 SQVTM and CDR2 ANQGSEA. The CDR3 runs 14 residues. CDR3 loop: CSVEAGIGPYEQYF. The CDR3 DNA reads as TGCAGCGTCGAAGCGGGGATTGGCCCCTACGAGCAGTACTTC.

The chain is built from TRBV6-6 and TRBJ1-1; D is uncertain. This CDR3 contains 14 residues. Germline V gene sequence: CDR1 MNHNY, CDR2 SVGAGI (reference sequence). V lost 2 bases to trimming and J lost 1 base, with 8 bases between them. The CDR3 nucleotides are TGTGCCAGCAGTTACGCGGCAGGGAACACTGAAGCTTTCTTT. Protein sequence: CASSYAAGNTEAFF.

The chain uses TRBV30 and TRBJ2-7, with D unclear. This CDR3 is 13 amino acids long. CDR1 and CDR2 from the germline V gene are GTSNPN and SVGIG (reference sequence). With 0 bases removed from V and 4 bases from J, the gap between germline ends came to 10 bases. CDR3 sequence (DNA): TGTGCCTGGAGTGTACATGGAGTTTACGAGCAGTACTTC. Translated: CAWSVHGVYEQYF.

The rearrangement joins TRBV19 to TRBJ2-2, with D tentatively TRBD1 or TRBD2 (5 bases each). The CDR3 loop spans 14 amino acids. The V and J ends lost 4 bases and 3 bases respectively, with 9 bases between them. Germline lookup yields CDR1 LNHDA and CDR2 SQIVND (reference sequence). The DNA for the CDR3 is TGTGCCAGTAGTAGGGGGTCAGACACCGGGGAGCTGTTTTTT. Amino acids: CASSRGSDTGELFF. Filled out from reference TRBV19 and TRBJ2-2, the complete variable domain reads DGGITQSPKYLFRKEGQNVTLSCEQNLNHDAMYWYRQDPGQGLRLIYYSQIVNDFQKGDIAEGYSVSREKKESFPLTVTSAQKNPTAFYLCASSRGSDTGELFFGEGSRLTVL.

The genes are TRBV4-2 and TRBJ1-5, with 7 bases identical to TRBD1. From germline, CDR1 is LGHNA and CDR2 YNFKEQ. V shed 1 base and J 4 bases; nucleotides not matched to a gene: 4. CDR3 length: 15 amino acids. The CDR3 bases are TGTGCCAGCAGCCAAGGGGACAGTGGGAATCAGCCCCAGCATTTT. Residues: CASSQGDSGNQPQHF.

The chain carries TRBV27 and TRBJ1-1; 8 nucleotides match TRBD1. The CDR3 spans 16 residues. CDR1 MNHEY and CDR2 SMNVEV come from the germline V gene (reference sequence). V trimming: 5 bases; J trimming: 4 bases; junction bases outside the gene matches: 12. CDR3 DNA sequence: TGTGCCAGCAGTCTTGGGACAGGCCAATTGGGCACTGAAGCTTTCTTT. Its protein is CASSLGTGQLGTEAFF.

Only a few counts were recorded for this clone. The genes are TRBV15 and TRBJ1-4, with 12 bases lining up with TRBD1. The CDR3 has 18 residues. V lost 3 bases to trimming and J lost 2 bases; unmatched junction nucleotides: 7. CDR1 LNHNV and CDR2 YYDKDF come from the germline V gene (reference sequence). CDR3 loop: CATSSPGTGGLTNEKLFF. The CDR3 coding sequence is TGTGCCACCAGCAGTCCCGGGACAGGGGGCTTGACTAATGAAAAACTGTTTTTT.

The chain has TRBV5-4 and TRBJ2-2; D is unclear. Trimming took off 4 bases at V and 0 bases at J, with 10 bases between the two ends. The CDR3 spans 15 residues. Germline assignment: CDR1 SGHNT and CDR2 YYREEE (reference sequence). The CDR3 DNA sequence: TGTGCCAGCAGCGGCGTATCCGCGAACACCGGGGAGCTGTTTTTT. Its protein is CASSGVSANTGELFF.

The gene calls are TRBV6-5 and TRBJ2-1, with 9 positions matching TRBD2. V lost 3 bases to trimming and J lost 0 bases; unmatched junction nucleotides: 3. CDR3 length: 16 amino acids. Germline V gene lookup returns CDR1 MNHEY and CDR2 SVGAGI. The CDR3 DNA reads TGTGCCAGCAGTTATCTTAGCGGGAGCTCCTACAATGAGCAGTTCTTC. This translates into CASSYLSGSSYNEQFF.

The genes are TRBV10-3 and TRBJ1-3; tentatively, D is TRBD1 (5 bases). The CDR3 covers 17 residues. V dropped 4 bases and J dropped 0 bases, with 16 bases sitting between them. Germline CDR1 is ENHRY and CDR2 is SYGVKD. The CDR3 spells CAISVVADSRSGNTIYF. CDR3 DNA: TGTGCCATCAGTGTTGTTGCCGACAGCCGCTCTGGAAACACCATATATTTT.

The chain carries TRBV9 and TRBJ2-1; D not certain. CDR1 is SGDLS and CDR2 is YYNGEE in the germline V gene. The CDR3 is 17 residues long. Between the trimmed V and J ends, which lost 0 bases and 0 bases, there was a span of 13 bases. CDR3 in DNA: TGTGCCAGCAGCGTAGGAGTCGGGCCAAGCTCCTACAATGAGCAGTTCTTC. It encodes CASSVGVGPSSYNEQFF. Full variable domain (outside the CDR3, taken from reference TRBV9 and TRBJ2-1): DSGVTQTPKHLITATGQRVTLRCSPRSGDLSVYWYQQSLDQGLQFLIQYYNGEERAKGNILERFSAQQFPDLHSELNLSSLELGDSALYFCASSVGVGPSSYNEQFFGPGTRLTVL.